This T cell receptor beta chain comes out of a study of human thymus T cells. Findings and limits, study-wide: An apparent bias in V and J gene usage was seen in thymic and blood repertoires.

Comments on this clone: Its cognate antigen is unknown.

There are 14 residues in the CDR3. The germline V gene encodes CDR1 LNHDA and CDR2 SQIVND (reference sequence). J gave up 6 bases and V 4 bases, and 4 bases lay outside the gene matches. Generated by immunoSEQ multiplex PCR, the TCRdb table keeps only in-frame clones and is missing some. The sample holds roughly 60,000 clones, around 94% seen once. Serving as donors were healthy Finnish infants, each of whom was having open corrective surgery for congenital heart defects. Only four of the eight donors provided a 0.5-1 mL blood sample. Blood DNA came from all available leukocytes, not a fixed cell number.

The receptor's source is a boy in the first two years of life with a congenital heart defect but otherwise immunologically healthy. This chain joins TRBV19 and TRBJ2-1; 9 positions agree with TRBD1. Sequenced: blood. The CDR3 sequence: CASSRYRGPNEQFF. Written as DNA, the CDR3 is TGTGCCAGTAGTAGGTACAGGGGGCCCAATGAGCAGTTCTTC. The complete variable domain, with remaining parts taken from reference TRBV19 and TRBJ2-1, reads DGGITQSPKYLFRKEGQNVTLSCEQNLNHDAMYWYRQDPGQGLRLIYYSQIVNDFQKGDIAEGYSVSREKKESFPLTVTSAQKNPTAFYLCASSRYRGPNEQFFGPGTRLTVL.